This TCR beta chain was recorded in a study of shared clonotypes between healthy human individuals. Germline assignment: CDR1 SQVTM and CDR2 ANQGSEA. The CDR3 totals 12 residues. The ends were cut back, 4 bases at V and 3 bases at J, with 10 bases in the middle. This clone was detected once. Other DNA sequences within the sample encode an identical CDR3. CD8 cells regarded as naive lacked CD45RO, were positively chosen for CCR7, and omitted terminally differentiated effector memory CD45RA+ cells. Profiled with immunoSEQ multiplex PCR; TCRdb holds only in-frame clones, not every one. The table includes nearly 2 million clones, 85% to 95% detected once.

Specimen: naive CD8+ T cells sorted from blood. This TCR derives from a man younger than 35 in good health. The rearrangement joins TRBV29-1 to TRBJ2-7; a possible D gene is TRBD1 (5 bases). In DNA form, the CDR3 reads TGCAGCGTTGTAGAGCAGGGCTACGAGCAGTACTTC. As protein: CSVVEQGYEQYF.